This T cell receptor (beta chain) was observed in a study of T cells in Graves' hyperthyroidism and ophthalmopathy. About the study: At initial diagnosis, before any treatment had begun, peripheral blood was obtained. Points from the study as a whole: Most clonotypes expanded in the thyroid (above 0.001) were also present in blood.

CDR3 length: 15 amino acids. Between the trimmed V and J ends, which lost 5 bases and 0 bases, there was a span of 14 bases. In germline, CDR1 is DFQATT, CDR2 SNEGSKA (reference sequence). On this clonotype itself: Its antigen is undetermined.

Disease lasting under 3 months, a NOSPECS grade of at least 4, and a Clinical Activity Score of at least 3 were features of the ophthalmopathy patients. Diagnosis rested on symptoms, serum thyroxine and TRAb, thyroid ultrasound, and orbital computed tomography. Researchers took RNA transcripts and amplified the TCR beta CDR3 regions from them. Using the HTBI primer set, a first-round RT-PCR was run on the TCR CDR3. TCRdb processed the multiplex PCR reads anew with MiXCR; each CDR3 protein has one entry. The sample lists over 400,000 distinct CDR3 sequences; roughly 14% were seen once. The chain recombines TRBV20-1 with TRBJ2-1, with D perhaps matching TRBD2 (5 bases). The source material was blood. The receptor's source is a man younger than 30 with Graves' ophthalmopathy. Here the CDR3 DNA reads TGCAGTGCTTACCCCCCCCGGGGCTCCTACAATGAGCAGTTCTTC. It encodes CSAYPPRGSYNEQFF.